The TCR beta chain described here comes from a study of memory CD4+ T cells and cytomegalovirus serostatus. Study in general: Donors were healthy Belgian adults, 10 or so CMV seropositive and 20 to 25 seronegative.

Study-wide findings and caveats: The CMV-associated TCR signature appears largely within the CD4+ memory repertoire. CD4+ memory repertoires contained about two fifths of the roughly 160 reported CMV TCRbeta sequences.

The V gene end was trimmed by 1 base and the J gene end by 0 bases; junction bases not matched to a gene: 5. Germline assignment: CDR1 SGHAT and CDR2 FQDESV (reference sequence). The CDR3 covers 17 residues. This clone was seen once. Its target is not known. Original methodology: Out-of-frame sequences were removed, leaving 2 million to 2.5 million distinct TCRbeta sequences. Generated by immunoSEQ multiplex PCR, the TCRdb table keeps only in-frame clones and is missing some. The V and J calls and clone size were taken over from that table, and D and trimming were inferred from the DNA. Found here are about 56,000 clones, 70% to 75% of them singletons; the top ten hold 2% to 3%. The sort gate was single viable CD3+CD4+CD8-CD45RO+ cells for memory CD4+ T cells.

The chain combines TRBV11-1 with TRBJ1-4; 7 bases are shared with TRBD1. This clonotype was obtained from an adult in good health and CMV-seropositive. The sample taken for sequencing was memory CD4+ T cells from blood. The CDR3 nucleotides read TGTGCCAGCAGCTTAGTTAACAGGGGTGCAACTAATGAAAAACTGTTTTTT. It codes for CASSLVNRGATNEKLFF.